Reported below is one T cell receptor (beta chain). The source of the sample is a study of T-cell memory formation after mild COVID-19. TCRdb itself ran the 5' RACE reads through MiXCR, one entry per CDR3 protein. This table has 300,000 to 350,000 distinct CDR3 sequences, over 11% appearing once. The receptor was isolated from a man aged 18 to 29 who had mild COVID-19 (a few samples of this study predate the infection). Cell type and time point are not known. Sequencing used PBMCs or a T cell subset sorted from them (not recorded which).

The CDR3 DNA reads TGTGCCAGTAGTACCGGGACGGGTTTAGAGACCCAGTACTTC. It is translated as CASSTGTGLETQYF. The chain joins TRBV19 to TRBJ2-5; D could derive from TRBD1 or TRBD2 (5 bases each). Trimming cost V 4 bases and J 4 bases, with 13 bases left between them. In germline, CDR1 is LNHDA, CDR2 SQIVND (reference sequence). The CDR3 consists of 14 residues. Drawing the rest from reference TRBV19 and TRBJ2-5, the complete variable domain is DGGITQSPKYLFRKEGQNVTLSCEQNLNHDAMYWYRQDPGQGLRLIYYSQIVNDFQKGDIAEGYSVSREKKESFPLTVTSAQKNPTAFYLCASSTGTGLETQYFGPGTRLLVL.